The T cell receptor beta chain described here comes from a study of vaccination effects on CD4 cells after COVID-19. For the study at large: Post-vaccine samples followed the second dose by a median of 72 days. They grew approximately 2.1 million PBMC in each well, adding 10 IU/ml IL-2 and around 10 ug/ml peptides. Points from the study as a whole: Clones induced by infection and by vaccine showed marked clonal contraction late after vaccination. The study found that only 1 of 255 vaccine-induced clones from healthy vaccinees cross-reacted with common cold coronaviruses.

Sequenced by immunoSEQ multiplex PCR; TCRdb stores in-frame clones only, minus some. The data contain tens of thousands of clones, 70% to 85% of them seen just once; the ten biggest clones take up about 2%. CD4+ T cell isolation took place after approximately ten days of culture. Two doses of either BNT162b2 or mRNA-1273 were given to each participant. From germline, CDR1 is SNHLY and CDR2 FYNNEI. The CDR3 consists of 16 residues. V trimming: 5 bases; J trimming: 3 bases; junction bases outside the gene matches: 6. Comment on this clone: Its target is unknown.

The source was CD4+ T cells from PBMCs cultured without peptide, collected after COVID-19 vaccination. The receptor comes from a human donor who received a COVID-19 vaccine. The V call is TRBV2, the J call TRBJ1-3; 11 bases align to TRBD1. The CDR3 coding sequence is TGTGCCAGCAGTATAGCGGGACAGGGGGATGGAAACACCATATATTTT. Its protein is CASSIAGQGDGNTIYF.